This is a list of T cell receptor beta chains from one sample in a study of T cells in Graves' hyperthyroidism and ophthalmopathy. TCRdb passed the multiplex PCR reads through MiXCR, listing each CDR3 protein once. The sample includes hundreds of thousands of distinct CDR3 sequences, around 45% of them seen just once. Input material: peripheral blood or thyroid tissue (not recorded which). All receptors come from a woman under 30 with Graves' hyperthyroidism. The CDR3 runs from the conserved cysteine through the conserved F or W. The size field is filled for only some rows; it gives once, few, many or a size class.

clone_size	v_call	j_call	cdr3_aa
NA	TRBV2	TRBJ2-7	CASSENRETYEQYF
NA	TRBV19	TRBJ1-1	CASSIGRREAFF
NA	TRBV4-2	TRBJ2-2	CASSQDWAGVDTGELFF
NA	TRBV24-1	TRBJ1-1	CATSGSGGGGNTEAFF
once	TRBV18	TRBJ1-6	CASSPPFRDRGPAPLHF
NA	TRBV6-4	TRBJ1-4	CASSDSRGSGEKLFF
NA	TRBV7-9	TRBJ1-4	CASSQSGTGDEKLFF
NA	TRBV19	TRBJ1-1	CASSIEQGRGEAFF
few	TRBV13	TRBJ1-5	CASSLQGFGQPQHF
NA	TRBV10-1	TRBJ2-7	CASSEGSGGGYEQYF
NA	TRBV11-1	TRBJ1-2	CASQDREGYTF
NA	TRBV9	TRBJ1-6	CASSVGPMSSYNSPLHF
few	TRBV2	TRBJ1-5	CASLGVGQPQHF
NA	TRBV24-1	TRBJ1-5	CATSDLGSRGQPQHF
NA	TRBV7-9	TRBJ1-2	CDSSSYSDRDEGYTF
NA	TRBV7-8	TRBJ2-7	CASSLALGHEQYF
many	TRBV29-1	TRBJ1-5	CSVALTGDQPQHF
few	TRBV25-1	TRBJ1-2	CASSEVGPGYTF
many	TRBV29-1	TRBJ2-7	CSVEVAGLTYEQYF
many	TRBV10-3	TRBJ2-2	CASSDPGGQGAGELFF
many	TRBV7-6	TRBJ1-5	CASSLEARANQPQHF
NA	TRBV7-1	TRBJ2-5	CASSSSAAGVGETQYF
many	TRBV19	TRBJ1-5	CASSWDRVNQPQHF
NA	TRBV10-2	TRBJ1-6	CAPGQGGNSPLHF
NA	TRBV24-1	TRBJ2-7	CATSDSQGTSGNYEQYF
NA	TRBV15	TRBJ1-5	CATSSRRDMANQPQHF
few	TRBV14	TRBJ2-2	CASSQLTGELFF
many	TRBV29-1	TRBJ1-1	CSVDGRPGGTEAFF
NA	TRBV15	TRBJ1-2	CATSRDRGGGVSTF
few	TRBV2	TRBJ2-2	CASSLVAGSGELFF
many	TRBV4-3	TRBJ2-5	CASSQDGSGQETQYF
NA	TRBV2	TRBJ2-5	CASSPSVPQETQYF
NA	TRBV6-1	TRBJ2-5	CAISEAAGPVKETQYF
NA	TRBV7-9	TRBJ1-1	CASSLMGARNTEAFF
NA	TRBV6-4	TRBJ1-2	CASSDRPGGSRGYTF
NA	TRBV9	TRBJ2-5	CASSPGSGLYQETQYF
NA	TRBV2	TRBJ1-4	CASSRDRVQEKLFF
NA	TRBV25-1	TRBJ1-6	CASSKGTPYNSPLHF
NA	TRBV7-8	TRBJ1-5	CASSVRTGSNQPQHF
NA	TRBV7-2	TRBJ2-5	CASSLGGGWSRETQYF
NA	TRBV14	TRBJ2-5	CASSQPRGSGQETQYF